This T cell receptor (beta chain) stems from a study of T cells in Graves' hyperthyroidism and ophthalmopathy. Many counts were recorded for this clonotype. V was trimmed by 5 bases and J by 3 bases, leaving 11 bases between them. The length of the CDR3 is 13 residues. Germline CDR1 PRHDT, CDR2 FYEKMQ (reference sequence). RNA transcripts served as the template for amplifying TCR beta CDR3 regions. The primer set for the first-round RT-PCR of the TCR CDR3 was HTBI. TCRdb analysed the multiplex PCR reads with MiXCR anew, one entry per CDR3 protein. The repertoire holds about 570,000 distinct CDR3 sequences, with around 46% as singletons.

This clonotype originated in an adult woman with Graves' disease, either hyperthyroidism or ophthalmopathy (not recorded which). Material: peripheral blood or thyroid tissue (not recorded which). This chain connects TRBV13 to TRBJ2-7; no clear D gene. CDR3 sequence reads: CASSLGPFYEQYF. The CDR3 DNA sequence: TGTGCCAGCAGCCTCGGGCCTTTCTACGAGCAGTACTTC.